This T cell receptor (beta chain) was observed in a study of T cells in Graves' hyperthyroidism and ophthalmopathy. Subjects with ophthalmopathy showed a Clinical Activity Score no lower than 3, a NOSPECS grade no lower than 4, and a duration shorter than 3 months. This clonotype was detected a few times. V shed 3 bases and J shed 2 bases, with 10 bases lying between them. Per the germline V gene, CDR1 is SGHAT and CDR2 is FQNNGV. The CDR3 spans 14 residues. Amplified TCR beta CDR3 regions derived from RNA transcripts. HTBI primers were the set used in a first-round RT-PCR of the TCR CDR3. TCRdb analysed the multiplex PCR reads with MiXCR anew, one entry per CDR3 protein. The top ten clones hold 40% of a sample with fewer than 450,000 distinct CDR3 sequences, 18% of them seen once.

Material: blood. The rearrangement joins TRBV11-2 to TRBJ1-2; no clear D gene. The sequence derives from a man in his late teens or twenties with Graves' ophthalmopathy. CDR3 DNA: TGTGCCAGCAGCTTGCCAGACCGGAACTATGGCTACACCTTC. It is translated as CASSLPDRNYGYTF.